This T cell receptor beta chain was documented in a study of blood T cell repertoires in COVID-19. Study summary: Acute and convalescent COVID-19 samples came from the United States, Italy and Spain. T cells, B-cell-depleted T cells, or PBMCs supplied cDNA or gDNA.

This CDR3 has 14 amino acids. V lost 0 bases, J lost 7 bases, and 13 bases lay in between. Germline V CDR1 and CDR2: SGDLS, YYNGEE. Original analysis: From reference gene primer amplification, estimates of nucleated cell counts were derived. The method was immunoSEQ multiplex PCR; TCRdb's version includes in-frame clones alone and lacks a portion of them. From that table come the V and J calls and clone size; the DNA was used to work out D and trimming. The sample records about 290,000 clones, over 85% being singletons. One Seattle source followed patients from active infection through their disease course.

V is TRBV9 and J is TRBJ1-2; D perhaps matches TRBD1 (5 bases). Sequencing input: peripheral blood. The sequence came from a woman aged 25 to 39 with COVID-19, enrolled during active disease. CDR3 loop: CASSVEPGGAGYTF. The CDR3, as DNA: TGTGCCAGCAGCGTAGAACCCGGGGGTGCTGGCTACACCTTC. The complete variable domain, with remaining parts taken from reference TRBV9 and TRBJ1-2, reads DSGVTQTPKHLITATGQRVTLRCSPRSGDLSVYWYQQSLDQGLQFLIQYYNGEERAKGNILERFSAQQFPDLHSELNLSSLELGDSALYFCASSVEPGGAGYTFGSGTRLTVV.